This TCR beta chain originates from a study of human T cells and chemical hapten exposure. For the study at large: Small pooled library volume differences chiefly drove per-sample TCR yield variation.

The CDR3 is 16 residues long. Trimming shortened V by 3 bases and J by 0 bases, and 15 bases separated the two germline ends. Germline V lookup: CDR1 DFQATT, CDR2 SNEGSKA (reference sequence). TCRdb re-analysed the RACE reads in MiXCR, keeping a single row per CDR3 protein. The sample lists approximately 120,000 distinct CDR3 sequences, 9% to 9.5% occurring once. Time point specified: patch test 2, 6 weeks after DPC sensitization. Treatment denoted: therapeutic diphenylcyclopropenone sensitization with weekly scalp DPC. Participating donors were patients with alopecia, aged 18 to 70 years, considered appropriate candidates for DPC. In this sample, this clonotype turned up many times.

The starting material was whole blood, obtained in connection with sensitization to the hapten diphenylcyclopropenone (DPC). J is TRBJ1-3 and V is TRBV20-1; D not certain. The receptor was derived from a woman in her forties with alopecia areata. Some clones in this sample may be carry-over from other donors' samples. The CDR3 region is CSARYPLGLSGNTIYF. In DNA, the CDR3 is TGCAGTGCTAGGTACCCCCTGGGCCTCTCTGGAAACACCATATATTTT.